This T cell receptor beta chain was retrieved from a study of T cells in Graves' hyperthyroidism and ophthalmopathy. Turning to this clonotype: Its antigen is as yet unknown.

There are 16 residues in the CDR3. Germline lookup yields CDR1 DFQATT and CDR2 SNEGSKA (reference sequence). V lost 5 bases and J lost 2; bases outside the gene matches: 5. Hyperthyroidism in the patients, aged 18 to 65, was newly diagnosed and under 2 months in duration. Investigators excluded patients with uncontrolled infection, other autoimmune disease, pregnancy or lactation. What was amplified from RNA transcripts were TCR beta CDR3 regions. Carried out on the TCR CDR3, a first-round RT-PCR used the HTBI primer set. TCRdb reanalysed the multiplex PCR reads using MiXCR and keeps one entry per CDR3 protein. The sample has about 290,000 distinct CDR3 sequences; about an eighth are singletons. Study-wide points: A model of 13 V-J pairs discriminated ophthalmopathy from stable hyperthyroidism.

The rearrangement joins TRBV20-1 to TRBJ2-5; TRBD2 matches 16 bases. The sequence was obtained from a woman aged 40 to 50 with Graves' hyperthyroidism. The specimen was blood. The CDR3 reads CSAFGTSGRVQETQYF. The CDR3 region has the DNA TGCAGTGCTTTCGGGACTAGCGGGAGGGTTCAAGAGACCCAGTACTTC.